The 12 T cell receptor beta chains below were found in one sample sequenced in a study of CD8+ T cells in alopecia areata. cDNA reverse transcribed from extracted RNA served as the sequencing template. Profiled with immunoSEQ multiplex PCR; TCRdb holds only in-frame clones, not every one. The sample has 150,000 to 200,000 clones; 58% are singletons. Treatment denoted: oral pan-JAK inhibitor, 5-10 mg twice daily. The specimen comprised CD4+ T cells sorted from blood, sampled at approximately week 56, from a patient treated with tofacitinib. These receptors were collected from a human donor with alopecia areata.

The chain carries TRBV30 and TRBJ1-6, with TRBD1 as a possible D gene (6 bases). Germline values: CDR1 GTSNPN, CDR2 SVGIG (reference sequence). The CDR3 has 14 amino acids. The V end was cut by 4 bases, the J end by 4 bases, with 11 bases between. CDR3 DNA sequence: TGTGCCTGGACCCAGGGGCCGTATAATTCACCCCTCCACTTT. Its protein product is CAWTQGPYNSPLHF.

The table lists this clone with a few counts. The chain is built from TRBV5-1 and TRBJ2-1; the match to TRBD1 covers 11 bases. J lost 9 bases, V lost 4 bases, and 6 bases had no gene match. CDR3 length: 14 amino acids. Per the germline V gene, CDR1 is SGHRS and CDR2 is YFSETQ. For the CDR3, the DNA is TGCGCCAGCAGCGGGGACAGGGGGGACGCTGAGCAGTTCTTC. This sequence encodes CASSGDRGDAEQFF.

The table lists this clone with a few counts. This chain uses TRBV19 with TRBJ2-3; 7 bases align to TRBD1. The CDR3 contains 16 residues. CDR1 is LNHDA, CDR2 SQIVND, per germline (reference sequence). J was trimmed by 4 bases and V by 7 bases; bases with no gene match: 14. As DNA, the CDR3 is TGTGCCAGTACCGGGGACAGCTCCCATCGGGCAGATACGCAGTATTTT. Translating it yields CASTGDSSHRADTQYF.

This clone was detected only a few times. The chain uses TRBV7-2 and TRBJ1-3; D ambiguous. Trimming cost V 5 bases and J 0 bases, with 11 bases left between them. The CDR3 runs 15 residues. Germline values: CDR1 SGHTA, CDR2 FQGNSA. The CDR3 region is CASSPPGLSGNTIYF. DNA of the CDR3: TGTGCCAGCAGCCCCCCGGGCCTCTCTGGAAACACCATATATTTT.

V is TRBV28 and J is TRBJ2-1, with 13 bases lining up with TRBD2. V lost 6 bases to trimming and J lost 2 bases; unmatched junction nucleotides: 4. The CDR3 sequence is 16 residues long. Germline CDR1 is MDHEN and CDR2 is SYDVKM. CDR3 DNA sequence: TGTGCCAGCAGCGTTACTAGCGGGGGGGCCTACAATGAGCAGTTCTTC. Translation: CASSVTSGGAYNEQFF. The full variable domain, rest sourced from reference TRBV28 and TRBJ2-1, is DVKVTQSSRYLVKRTGEKVFLECVQDMDHENMFWYRQDPGLGLRLIYFSYDVKMKEKGDIPEGYSVSREKKERFSLILESASTNQTSMYLCASSVTSGGAYNEQFFGPGTRLTVL.

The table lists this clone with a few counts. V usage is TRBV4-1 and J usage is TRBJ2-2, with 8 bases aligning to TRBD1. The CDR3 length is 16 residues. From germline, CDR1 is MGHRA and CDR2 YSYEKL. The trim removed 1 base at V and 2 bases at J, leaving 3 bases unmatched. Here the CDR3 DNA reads TGCGCCAGCAGCCAAGCGCAGGGGGCAAACACCGGGGAGCTGTTTTTT. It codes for CASSQAQGANTGELFF.

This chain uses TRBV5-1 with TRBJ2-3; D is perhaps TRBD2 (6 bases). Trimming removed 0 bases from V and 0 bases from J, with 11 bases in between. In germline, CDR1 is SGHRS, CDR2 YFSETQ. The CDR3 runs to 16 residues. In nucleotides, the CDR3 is TGCGCCAGCAGCTTGGACGGGGGTGGAAGCACAGATACGCAGTATTTT. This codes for CASSLDGGGSTDTQYF.

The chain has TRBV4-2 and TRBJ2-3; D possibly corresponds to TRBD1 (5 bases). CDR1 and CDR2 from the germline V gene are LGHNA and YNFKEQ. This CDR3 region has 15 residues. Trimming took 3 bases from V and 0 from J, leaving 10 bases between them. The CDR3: CASSQLSGSTDTQYF. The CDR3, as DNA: TGTGCCAGCAGCCAGTTATCAGGGAGCACAGATACGCAGTATTTT.

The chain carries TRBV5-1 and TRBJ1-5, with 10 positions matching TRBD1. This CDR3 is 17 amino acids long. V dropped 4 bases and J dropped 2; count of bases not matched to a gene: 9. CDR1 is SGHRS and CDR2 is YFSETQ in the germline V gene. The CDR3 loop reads CASSHRTGGIGNQPQHF. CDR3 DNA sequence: TGCGCCAGCAGCCACCGGACAGGGGGTATCGGCAATCAGCCCCAGCATTTT.

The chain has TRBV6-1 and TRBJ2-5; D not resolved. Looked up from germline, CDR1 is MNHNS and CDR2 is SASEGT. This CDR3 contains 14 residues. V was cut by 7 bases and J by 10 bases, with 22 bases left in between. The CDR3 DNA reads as TGTGCCAGCATTATCGAGCCTACCCCCGGAGACCAGTACTTC. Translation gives CASIIEPTPGDQYF.

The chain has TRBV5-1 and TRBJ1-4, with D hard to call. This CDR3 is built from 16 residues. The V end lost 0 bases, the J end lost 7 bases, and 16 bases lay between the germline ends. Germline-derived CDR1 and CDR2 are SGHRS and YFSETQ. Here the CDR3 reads CASSLADQVRAEKLFF. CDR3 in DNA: TGCGCCAGCAGCTTGGCGGATCAAGTAAGGGCTGAAAAACTGTTTTTT.

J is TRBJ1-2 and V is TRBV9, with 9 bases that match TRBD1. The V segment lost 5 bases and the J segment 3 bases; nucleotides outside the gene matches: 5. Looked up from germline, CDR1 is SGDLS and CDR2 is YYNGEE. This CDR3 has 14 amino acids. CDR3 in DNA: TGTGCCAGCAGGGAGGACAGGGGTGACTATGGCTACACCTTC. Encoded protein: CASREDRGDYGYTF.